Each of the 7 T cell receptor beta chains below was sequenced from the same sample in a study of blood T cell repertoires in COVID-19. Clones were read by immunoSEQ multiplex PCR, and TCRdb kept only the in-frame ones, dropping some. The sample lists over 300,000 clones; roughly 88% were seen once. The sequenced sample was PBMCs or T cells enriched from blood (not recorded which). All receptors come from a woman aged 30 to 39 with acute COVID-19.

The chain combines TRBV9 with TRBJ2-1; 9 bases agree with TRBD2. Germline V gene lookup returns CDR1 SGDLS and CDR2 YYNGEE. V shed 2 bases, J shed 0 bases, and the junction held 6 bases outside the gene matches. CDR3 size: 17 residues. CDR3: CASSVSSGASSYNEQFF. The CDR3 DNA is TGTGCCAGCAGCGTCTCTAGCGGGGCGAGCTCCTACAATGAGCAGTTCTTC.

The rearrangement links TRBV5-5 to TRBJ1-1; D is undetermined. V dropped 3 bases and J dropped 7 bases, with 7 bases sitting between them. Germline values: CDR1 SGHKS, CDR2 YYEKEE (reference sequence). The CDR3 totals 11 residues. CDR3 in DNA: TGTGCCAGCAGCTCCGTTCTTGAAGCTTTCTTT. It yields the protein CASSSVLEAFF.

DNA for the CDR3: TGTGCCAGTACCCCCAGGGCTAGCGGGGGATTCACAGATACGCAGTATTTT. The encoded protein is CASTPRASGGFTDTQYF. V and J are TRBV19 and TRBJ2-3; 10 nucleotides agree with TRBD2. Germline CDR1 reads LNHDA; CDR2 reads SQIVND (reference sequence). The CDR3 has 17 residues. V lost 7 bases, J lost 2 bases, and 12 bases stayed unmatched.

This clone was counted only a few times. The gene calls are TRBV4-1 and TRBJ2-2; 12 bases are a match to TRBD1. This CDR3 comprises 17 residues. J was trimmed by 9 bases and V by 2 bases; bases with no gene match: 10. CDR1 and CDR2 from the germline V gene are MGHRA and YSYEKL. This CDR3 is CASSQSMGQGAFRELFF. For the CDR3, the DNA is TGCGCCAGCAGCCAATCTATGGGACAGGGGGCGTTCCGGGAGCTGTTTTTT.

V is TRBV6-5 and J is TRBJ2-2, with D possibly matching TRBD1 (5 bases). In germline, CDR1 is MNHEY, CDR2 SVGAGI. V gave up 7 bases and J gave up 3 bases, with 12 bases separating them. CDR3 size: 14 residues. The CDR3: CASTTDTYTGELFF. In DNA, the CDR3 is TGTGCCAGCACCACGGACACTTACACCGGGGAGCTGTTTTTT.

V gene TRBV19 combines with J gene TRBJ1-3; 8 positions agree with TRBD1. The CDR3 totals 15 residues. Germline V lookup: CDR1 LNHDA, CDR2 SQIVND (reference sequence). The V gene end was trimmed by 8 bases and the J gene end by 4 bases; junction bases not matched to a gene: 10. The DNA for the CDR3 is TGTGCCAGTTCCAGGGGGCGCCCGGAAGGAAACACCATATATTTT. Amino acids: CASSRGRPEGNTIYF.

The chain combines TRBV29-1 with TRBJ2-5, with D unresolved. Germline loops: CDR1 SQVTM, CDR2 ANQGSEA. The CDR3 spans 12 residues. V was cut by 6 bases and J by 4 bases, with 12 bases left in between. This CDR3 reads CSVGSTRETQYF. The CDR3 region has the DNA TGCAGCGTCGGCTCGACAAGAGAGACCCAGTACTTC. Variable domain in full (rest from reference TRBV29-1 and TRBJ2-5): SAVISQKPSRDICQRGTSLTIQCQVDSQVTMMFWYRQQPGQSLTLIATANQGSEATYESGFVIDKFPISRPNLTFSTLTVSNMSPEDSSIYLCSVGSTRETQYFGPGTRLLVL.